This T cell receptor beta chain was found in a study of monozygotic twins with inflammatory bowel disease. General observations from the study: Especially with disease activity, IBD patients shared fewer clonotypes with others than healthy twins did.

Details on this clonotype: The antigen remains undetermined.

Across eight separate reactions for each sample, cDNA was made. TCRalpha and TCRbeta cDNA underwent two nested PCRs of about 15 and 9 cycles. TCRdb processed the 5' RACE reads again and assigns one entry to each CDR3 protein, with no DNA. The sample's table shows about 210,000 distinct CDR3 sequences. The CDR3 has 14 residues. Germline CDR1 DFQATT, CDR2 SNEGSKA (reference sequence). The sequence derives from a human donor with ulcerative colitis or Crohn's disease, or a healthy co-twin of an affected twin (not recorded which). The chain is built from TRBV20-1 and TRBJ1-2. Sequencing used blood. The CDR3 loop reads CSARVVRNYYGYTF.